The rows below give T cell receptor beta chains drawn from one sample of a study of blood T cell repertoires in COVID-19. The assay was immunoSEQ multiplex PCR, and TCRdb's table has in-frame clones only and misses some. The sample contains roughly 140,000 clones, about 80% of which appear only once. Sequencing used peripheral blood. The receptors derive from a man aged 65 to 79 who had recovered from COVID-19. The CDR3 runs from the conserved cysteine through the conserved F or W. Each record gives: V gene, J gene, clone size, D gene, CDR3 protein, CDR3 DNA. D genes are given only for firm matches. Not every row has a clone size; where given, it reads once, few, many or a size class.

v_gene: TRBV21-1; j_gene: TRBJ1-6; abundance: .; d_gene: .; CDR3aa: CASSKAGGSPLHF; CDR3nt: TGTGCCAGCAGTAAGGCGGGGGGTTCACCCCTCCACTTT
v_gene: TRBV2; j_gene: TRBJ2-1; abundance: .; d_gene: TRBD2; CDR3aa: CASRRLAGAYNEQFF; CDR3nt: TGTGCCAGCCGACGACTAGCGGGAGCTTACAATGAGCAGTTCTTC
v_gene: TRBV5-1; j_gene: TRBJ1-1; abundance: once; d_gene: .; CDR3aa: CASSLAGIAEAFF; CDR3nt: TGCGCCAGCAGCTTGGCAGGGATTGCTGAAGCTTTCTTT
v_gene: TRBV5-4; j_gene: TRBJ2-1; abundance: .; d_gene: TRBD2; CDR3aa: CASSAGGLAGDYNEQFF; CDR3nt: TGTGCCAGCAGCGCAGGGGGCCTAGCGGGAGACTACAATGAGCAGTTCTTC
v_gene: TRBV7-2; j_gene: TRBJ2-2; abundance: .; d_gene: .; CDR3aa: CASSFILGPNTGELFF; CDR3nt: TGTGCCAGCAGCTTTATACTGGGGCCTAACACCGGGGAGCTGTTTTTT
v_gene: TRBV6-2/TRBV6-3; j_gene: TRBJ2-2; abundance: .; d_gene: .; CDR3aa: CASSYPRQTNTGELFF; CDR3nt: TGTGCCAGCAGTTACCCCAGACAGACGAACACCGGGGAGCTGTTTTTT
v_gene: TRBV7-9; j_gene: TRBJ2-3; abundance: .; d_gene: .; CDR3aa: CASSQDTQYF; CDR3nt: TGTGCCAGCAGCCAAGATACGCAGTATTTT
v_gene: TRBV4-1; j_gene: TRBJ1-5; abundance: few; d_gene: .; CDR3aa: CASSQARGLQPQHF; CDR3nt: TGCGCCAGCAGCCAAGCGAGGGGGTTGCAGCCCCAGCATTTT
v_gene: TRBV19; j_gene: TRBJ2-7; abundance: .; d_gene: .; CDR3aa: CASSITGSSYEQYF; CDR3nt: TGTGCCAGTAGTATAACAGGGAGCTCCTACGAGCAGTACTTC
v_gene: TRBV4-1; j_gene: TRBJ2-1; abundance: .; d_gene: .; CDR3aa: CASSQELRLNEQFF; CDR3nt: TGCGCCAGCAGCCAAGAGTTGCGCCTCAATGAGCAGTTCTTC
v_gene: TRBV29-1; j_gene: TRBJ2-2; abundance: .; d_gene: .; CDR3aa: CSVERGWKTGELFF; CDR3nt: TGCAGCGTTGAAAGGGGATGGAAGACCGGGGAGCTGTTTTTT
v_gene: TRBV6-4; j_gene: TRBJ2-2; abundance: .; d_gene: .; CDR3aa: CASSTRSFTGELFF; CDR3nt: TGTGCCAGCAGCACGAGGTCCTTCACCGGGGAGCTGTTTTTT
v_gene: TRBV5-6; j_gene: TRBJ1-2; abundance: .; d_gene: .; CDR3aa: CASSLGGWLIYGYTF; CDR3nt: TGTGCCAGCAGCTTGGGCGGTTGGTTAATCTATGGCTACACCTTC